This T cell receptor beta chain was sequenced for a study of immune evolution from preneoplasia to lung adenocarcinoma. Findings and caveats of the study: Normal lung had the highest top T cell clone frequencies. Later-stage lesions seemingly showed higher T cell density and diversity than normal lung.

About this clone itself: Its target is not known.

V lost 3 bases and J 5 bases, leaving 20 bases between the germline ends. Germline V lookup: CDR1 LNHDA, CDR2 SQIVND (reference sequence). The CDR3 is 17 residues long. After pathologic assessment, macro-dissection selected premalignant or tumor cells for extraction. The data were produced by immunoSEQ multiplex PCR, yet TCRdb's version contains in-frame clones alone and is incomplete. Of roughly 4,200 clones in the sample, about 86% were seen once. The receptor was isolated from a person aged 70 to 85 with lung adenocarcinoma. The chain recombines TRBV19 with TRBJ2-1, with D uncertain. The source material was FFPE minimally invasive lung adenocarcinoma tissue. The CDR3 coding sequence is TGTGCCAGTAGTATTTCACTGTCCGCGAAGCCCAACAATGAGCAGTTCTTC. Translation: CASSISLSAKPNNEQFF.